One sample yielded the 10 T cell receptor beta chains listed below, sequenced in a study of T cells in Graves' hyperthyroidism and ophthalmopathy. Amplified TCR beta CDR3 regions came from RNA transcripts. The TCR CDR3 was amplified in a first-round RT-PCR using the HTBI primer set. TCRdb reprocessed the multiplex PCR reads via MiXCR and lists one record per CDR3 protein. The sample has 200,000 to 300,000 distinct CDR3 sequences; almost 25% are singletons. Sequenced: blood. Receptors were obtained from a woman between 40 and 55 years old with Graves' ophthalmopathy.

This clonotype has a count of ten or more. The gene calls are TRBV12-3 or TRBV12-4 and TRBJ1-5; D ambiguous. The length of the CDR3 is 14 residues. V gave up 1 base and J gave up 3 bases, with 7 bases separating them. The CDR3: CASSLGGINQPQHF. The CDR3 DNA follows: TGTGCCAGCAGTTTAGGGGGAATCAATCAGCCCCAGCATTTT.

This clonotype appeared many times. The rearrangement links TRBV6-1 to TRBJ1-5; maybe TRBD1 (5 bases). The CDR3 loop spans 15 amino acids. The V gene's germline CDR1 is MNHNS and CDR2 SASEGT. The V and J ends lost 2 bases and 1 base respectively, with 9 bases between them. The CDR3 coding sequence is TGTGCCAGCAGTGAATATAGGGGAAGCAATCAGCCCCAGCATTTT. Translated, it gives CASSEYRGSNQPQHF.

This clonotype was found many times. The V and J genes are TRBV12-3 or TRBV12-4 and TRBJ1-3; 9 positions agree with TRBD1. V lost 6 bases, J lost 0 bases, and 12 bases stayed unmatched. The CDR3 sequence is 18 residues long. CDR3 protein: CASSAGTGNWGSGNTIYF. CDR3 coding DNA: TGTGCCAGCAGCGCCGGGACAGGGAATTGGGGCTCTGGAAACACCATATATTTT.

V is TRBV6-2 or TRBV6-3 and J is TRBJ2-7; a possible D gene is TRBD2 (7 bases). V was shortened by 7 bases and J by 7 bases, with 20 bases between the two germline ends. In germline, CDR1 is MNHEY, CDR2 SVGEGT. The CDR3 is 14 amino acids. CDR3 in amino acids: CASTPRVGGDEQYF. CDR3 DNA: TGTGCCAGCACCCCTCGGGTAGGGGGGGATGAGCAGTACTTC.

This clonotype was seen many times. The CDR3 DNA sequence: TGTGCCAGTAAAGACAGGACCATGGCCTATGGCTACACCTTC. Translated: CASKDRTMAYGYTF. The V gene is TRBV19, the J gene TRBJ1-2, with a tentative D call TRBD1 (6 bases). The CDR3 contains 14 residues. V was shortened by 7 bases and J by 4 bases, with 16 bases between the two germline ends. The V gene's germline CDR1 is LNHDA and CDR2 SQIVND (reference sequence).

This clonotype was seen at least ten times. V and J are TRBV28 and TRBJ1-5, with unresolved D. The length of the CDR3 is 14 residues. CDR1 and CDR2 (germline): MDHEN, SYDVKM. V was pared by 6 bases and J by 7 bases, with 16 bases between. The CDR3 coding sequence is TGTGCCAGCAGAAATCCCGGGATAGGCCAGCCCCAGCATTTT. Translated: CASRNPGIGQPQHF.

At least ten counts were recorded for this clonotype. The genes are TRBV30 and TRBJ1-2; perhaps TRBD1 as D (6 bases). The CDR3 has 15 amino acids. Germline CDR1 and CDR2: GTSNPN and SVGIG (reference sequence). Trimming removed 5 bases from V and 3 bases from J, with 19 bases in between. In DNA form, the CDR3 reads TGTGCCTGGGGTCCTACAGGGTTCGACGACTATGGCTACACCTTC. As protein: CAWGPTGFDDYGYTF.

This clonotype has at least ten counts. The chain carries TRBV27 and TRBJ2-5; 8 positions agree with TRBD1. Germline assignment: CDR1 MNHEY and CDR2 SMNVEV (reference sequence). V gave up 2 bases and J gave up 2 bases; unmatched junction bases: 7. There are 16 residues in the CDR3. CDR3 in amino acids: CASSLLFTGGQETQYF. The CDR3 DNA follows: TGTGCCAGCAGTTTACTCTTTACAGGGGGACAAGAGACCCAGTACTTC.

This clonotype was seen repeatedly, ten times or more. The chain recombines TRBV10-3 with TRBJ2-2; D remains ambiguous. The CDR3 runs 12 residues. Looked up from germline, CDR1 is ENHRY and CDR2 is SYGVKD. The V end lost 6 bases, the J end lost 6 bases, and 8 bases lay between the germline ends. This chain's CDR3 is CAISLGSGELFF. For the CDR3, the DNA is TGTGCCATCAGCTTGGGGTCCGGGGAGCTGTTTTTT.

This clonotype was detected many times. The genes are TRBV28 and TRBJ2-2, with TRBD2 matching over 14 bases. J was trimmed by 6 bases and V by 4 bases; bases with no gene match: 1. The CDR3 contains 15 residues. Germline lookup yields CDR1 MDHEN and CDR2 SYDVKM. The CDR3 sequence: CASSSGLAGAGELFF. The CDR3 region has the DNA TGTGCCAGCAGTTCGGGACTAGCGGGAGCCGGGGAGCTGTTTTTT.